This TCR beta chain was sequenced during a study of blood T cell repertoires in COVID-19. Trimming took 6 bases from V and 2 from J; bases not matched to a gene: 9. This CDR3 is 16 amino acids long. Germline V lookup: CDR1 LNHDA, CDR2 SQIVND (reference sequence). As processed by the authors: Counts of nucleated cells, estimated from reference gene primer amplification, were obtained. Sequencing used immunoSEQ multiplex PCR; TCRdb keeps in-frame clones, though not all of them. From that table come the V and J calls and clone size; the DNA was used to work out D and trimming. This sample yields 470,000 or so clones, of which approximately 85% are seen a single time; 3.2% belongs to the top ten.

The sample consisted of peripheral blood. The sequence derives from a human donor in a cohort sampled during active COVID-19. The V call is TRBV19, the J call TRBJ2-3, with 9 bases lining up with TRBD1. The CDR3 region is CASRTRQGGATDTQYF. The CDR3 nucleotides are TGTGCCAGTAGGACCCGACAGGGGGGAGCCACAGATACGCAGTATTTT.